This TCR beta chain was captured by sequencing in a study of control samples from healthy donors and cancer patients. Assay: immunoSEQ multiplex PCR; the TCRdb copy retains only in-frame clones and omits some. The sample has approximately 70,000 clones; less than 90% are singletons. This CDR3 has 17 residues. Looked up from germline, CDR1 is SEHNR and CDR2 is FQNEAQ (reference sequence). Germline trimming cut 6 bases from V and 2 bases from J; bases unmatched to any gene: 9. This chain uses TRBV7-9 with TRBJ1-5, with 11 nucleotides matching TRBD1. Material: blood. This receptor was obtained from a woman aged 45 to 65 in good health. The CDR3 loop reads CASSTGTGGSGNQPQHF. In DNA form, the CDR3 reads TGTGCCAGCAGTACCGGGACAGGGGGTTCGGGCAATCAGCCCCAGCATTTT.